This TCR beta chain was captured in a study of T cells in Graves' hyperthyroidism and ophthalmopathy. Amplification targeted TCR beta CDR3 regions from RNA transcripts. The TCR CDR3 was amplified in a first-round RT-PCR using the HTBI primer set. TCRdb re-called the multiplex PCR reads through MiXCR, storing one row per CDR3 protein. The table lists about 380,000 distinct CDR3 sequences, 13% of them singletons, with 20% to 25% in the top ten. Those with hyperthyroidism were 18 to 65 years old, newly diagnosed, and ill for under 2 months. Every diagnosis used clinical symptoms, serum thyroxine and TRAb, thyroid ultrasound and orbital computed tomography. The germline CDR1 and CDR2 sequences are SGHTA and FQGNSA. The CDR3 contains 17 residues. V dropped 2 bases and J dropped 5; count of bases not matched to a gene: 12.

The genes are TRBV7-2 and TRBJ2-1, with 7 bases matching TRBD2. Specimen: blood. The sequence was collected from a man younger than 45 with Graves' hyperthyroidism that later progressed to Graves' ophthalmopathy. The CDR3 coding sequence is TGTGCCAGCAGCTTAAGCGGGATAGGGCAGGGAAACAATGAGCAGTTCTTC. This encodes CASSLSGIGQGNNEQFF.